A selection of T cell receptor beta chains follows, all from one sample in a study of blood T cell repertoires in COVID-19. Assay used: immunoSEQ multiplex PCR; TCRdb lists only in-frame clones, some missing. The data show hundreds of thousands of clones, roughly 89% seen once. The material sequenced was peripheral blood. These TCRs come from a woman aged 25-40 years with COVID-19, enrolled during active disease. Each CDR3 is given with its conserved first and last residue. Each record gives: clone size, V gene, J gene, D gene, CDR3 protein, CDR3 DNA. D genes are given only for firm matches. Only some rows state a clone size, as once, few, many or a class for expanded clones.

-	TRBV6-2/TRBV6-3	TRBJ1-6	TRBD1	CASSYSGQSDSPLHF	TGTGCCAGCAGTTACTCGGGACAGTCCGATTCACCCCTCCACTTT
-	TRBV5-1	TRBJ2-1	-	CASSFERALYNEQFF	TGCGCCAGCAGCTTCGAGCGGGCCCTGTACAATGAGCAGTTCTTC
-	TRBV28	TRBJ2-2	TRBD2	CASSRRPGTSGGLNTGELFF	TGTGCCAGCAGCCGTCGACCCGGGACTAGCGGGGGTCTTAACACCGGGGAGCTGTTTTTT
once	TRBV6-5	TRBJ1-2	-	CASRPTTGRDYGYTF	TGTGCCAGCAGACCGACAACCGGCAGGGACTATGGCTACACCTTC
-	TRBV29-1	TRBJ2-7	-	CSVDLTNSYEQYF	TGCAGCGTTGATCTTACAAACTCCTACGAGCAGTACTTC
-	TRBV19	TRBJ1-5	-	CASSIFPPGVQPQHF	TGTGCCAGTAGTATTTTTCCCCCCGGGGTTCAGCCCCAGCATTTT
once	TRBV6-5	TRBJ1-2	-	CASSVQGTGYYGYTF	TGTGCCAGCAGCGTACAGGGCACGGGTTACTATGGCTACACCTTC
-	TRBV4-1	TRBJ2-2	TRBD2	CASSQGGGAAGELFF	TGCGCCAGCAGCCAGGGCGGGGGAGCAGCCGGGGAGCTGTTTTTT
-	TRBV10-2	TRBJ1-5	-	CASSDWQGDQPQHF	TGCGCCAGCAGTGACTGGCAGGGTGATCAGCCCCAGCATTTT
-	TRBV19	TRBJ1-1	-	CASSIEGRITEAFF	TGTGCCAGTAGTATAGAGGGGCGGATCACTGAAGCTTTCTTT
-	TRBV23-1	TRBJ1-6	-	CAIRTWLAEDNSPLHF	TGCGCCATTAGAACATGGCTGGCGGAGGATAATTCACCCCTCCACTTT
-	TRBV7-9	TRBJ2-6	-	CASSLWPDTTSSGANVLTF	TGTGCCAGCAGCTTATGGCCAGACACCACCTCCTCTGGGGCCAACGTCCTGACTTTC
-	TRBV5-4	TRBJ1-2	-	CASSFGAPGGNYGYTF	TGTGCCAGCAGCTTCGGTGCCCCCGGGGGGAACTATGGCTACACCTTC
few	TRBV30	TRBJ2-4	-	CAWSRGWSGGDKNIQYF	TGTGCCTGGAGCAGGGGGTGGTCGGGAGGGGACAAAAACATTCAGTACTTC
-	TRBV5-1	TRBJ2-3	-	CASKAGPTDTQYF	TGCGCCAGCAAAGCGGGCCCCACAGATACGCAGTATTTT
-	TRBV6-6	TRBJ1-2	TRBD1	CASSQTEGALGYTF	TGTGCCAGCAGCCAGACCGAGGGGGCGCTAGGCTACACCTTC
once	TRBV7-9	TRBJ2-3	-	CASSQDYADTQYF	TGTGCCAGCAGCCAAGACTACGCAGATACGCAGTATTTT
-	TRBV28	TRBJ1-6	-	CASFREPRGPLHF	TGTGCCAGCTTCCGGGAACCTCGAGGACCCCTCCACTTT
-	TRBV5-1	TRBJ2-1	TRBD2	CASSLASRSGEFF	TGCGCCAGCAGCTTGGCCTCTCGGAGCGGGGAGTTCTTC
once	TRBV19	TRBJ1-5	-	CASSAVGGSNQPQHF	TGTGCCAGTAGTGCGGTGGGGGGTAGCAATCAGCCCCAGCATTTT
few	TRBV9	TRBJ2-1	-	CASSVGTGRENEQFF	TGTGCCAGCAGCGTAGGAACGGGGCGGGAAAATGAGCAGTTCTTC
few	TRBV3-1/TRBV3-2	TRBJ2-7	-	CASSQDGISYEQYF	TGTGCCAGCAGCCAAGACGGGATAAGCTACGAGCAGTACTTC
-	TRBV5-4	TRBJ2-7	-	CASSHFAGSSYEQYF	TGTGCCAGCAGCCATTTCGCGGGGAGCTCCTACGAGCAGTACTTC
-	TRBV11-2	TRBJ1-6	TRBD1	CASSSTGGGSPLHF	TGTGCCAGCAGCTCGACAGGGGGTGGTTCACCCCTCCACTTT
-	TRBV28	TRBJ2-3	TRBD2	CASSYLTGGTDTQYF	TGTGCCAGCAGTTACCTCACGGGGGGTACAGATACGCAGTATTTT
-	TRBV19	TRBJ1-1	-	CASSASGFAEAFF	TGTGCCAGTAGTGCATCAGGGTTCGCTGAAGCTTTCTTT
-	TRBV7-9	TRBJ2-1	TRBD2	CASNRDYYNEQFF	TGTGCCAGCAATAGGGACTACTACAATGAGCAGTTCTTC
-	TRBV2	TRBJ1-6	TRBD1	CASSSTGGESPLHF	TGTGCCAGCAGCTCGACAGGGGGCGAGTCACCCCTCCACTTT
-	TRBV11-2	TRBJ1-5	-	CASSLNRALNQPQHF	TGTGCCAGCAGCTTAAACAGGGCATTAAATCAGCCCCAGCATTTT
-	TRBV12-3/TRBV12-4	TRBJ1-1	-	CASSTRGITEAFF	TGTGCCAGCTCCACGCGGGGAATCACTGAAGCTTTCTTT
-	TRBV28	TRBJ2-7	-	CASSFRRGQPSKGRSYEQYF	TGTGCCAGCAGCTTTCGCCGAGGACAGCCATCTAAAGGTCGGTCCTACGAGCAGTACTTC
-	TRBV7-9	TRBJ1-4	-	CASSLEGRVLLF	TGTGCCAGCAGCTTAGAGGGCAGGGTATTGCTTTTT
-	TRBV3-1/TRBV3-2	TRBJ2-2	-	CASSQSLPANTGELFF	TGTGCCAGCAGCCAAAGCCTACCGGCGAACACCGGGGAGCTGTTTTTT
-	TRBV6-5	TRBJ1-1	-	CAVLDGEGGTEAFF	TGTGCCGTTCTCGATGGGGAGGGAGGCACTGAAGCTTTCTTT
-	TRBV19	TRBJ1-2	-	CASSIEVVGYGYTF	TGTGCCAGTAGTATCGAGGTTGTGGGCTATGGCTACACCTTC
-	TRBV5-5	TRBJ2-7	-	CASSLAPGLLTYEQYF	TGTGCCAGCAGCTTGGCTCCAGGTCTACTTACCTACGAGCAGTACTTC
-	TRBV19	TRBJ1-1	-	CASGKGANTEAFF	TGTGCCAGTGGTAAAGGGGCGAACACTGAAGCTTTCTTT
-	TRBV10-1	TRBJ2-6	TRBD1	CASSESGQATSNVLTF	TGCGCCAGCAGTGAGTCTGGACAGGCAACAAGTAACGTCCTGACTTTC
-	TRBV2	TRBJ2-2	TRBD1	CASSWTGSNGELFF	TGTGCCAGCAGTTGGACAGGGTCTAACGGGGAGCTGTTTTTT
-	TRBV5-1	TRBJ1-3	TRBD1	CASSFRGAGNTIYF	TGCGCCAGCAGCTTCAGGGGGGCTGGAAACACCATATATTTT
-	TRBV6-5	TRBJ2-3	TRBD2	CASSQTSGGTDTQYF	TGTGCCAGCAGCCAAACTAGCGGGGGAACAGATACGCAGTATTTT
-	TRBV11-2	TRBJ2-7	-	CASSLDWRGTSYEQYF	TGTGCCAGCAGCTTAGATTGGAGGGGAACCTCCTACGAGCAGTACTTC
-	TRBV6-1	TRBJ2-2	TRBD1	CASSEGTGYTGELFF	TGTGCCAGCAGTGAAGGGACAGGATACACCGGGGAGCTGTTTTTT
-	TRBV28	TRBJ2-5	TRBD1	CASSSPSDRDGETQYF	TGTGCCAGCAGTTCCCCCTCGGACAGGGATGGAGAGACCCAGTACTTC
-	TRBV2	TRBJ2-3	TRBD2	CASSHSLAGGGDTQYF	TGTGCCAGCAGTCACTCTCTAGCGGGGGGGGGAGATACGCAGTATTTT
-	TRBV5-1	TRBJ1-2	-	CASSADYYGYTF	TGCGCCAGCAGTGCGGACTACTATGGCTACACCTTC
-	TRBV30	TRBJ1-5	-	CAWSVLSNQPQHF	TGTGCCTGGAGTGTACTTAGCAATCAGCCCCAGCATTTT
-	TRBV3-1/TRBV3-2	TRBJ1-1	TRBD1	CASQAGGFRNTEAFF	TGTGCCAGCCAGGCAGGGGGCTTTAGGAACACTGAAGCTTTCTTT
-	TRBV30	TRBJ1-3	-	CAWSVDRTSRGRNTIYF	TGTGCCTGGAGTGTAGATAGAACCTCAAGGGGTCGAAACACCATATATTTT
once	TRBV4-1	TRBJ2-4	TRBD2	CASSQDSGGGFRSKNIQYF	TGCGCCAGCAGCCAAGATAGCGGGGGGGGATTTAGGAGCAAAAACATTCAGTACTTC
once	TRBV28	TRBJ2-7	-	CASSPRGYHYEQYF	TGTGCCAGCAGTCCGAGGGGGTACCATTACGAGCAGTACTTC
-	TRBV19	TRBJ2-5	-	CASSRSVGVETQYF	TGTGCCAGTAGTAGAAGCGTTGGTGTGGAGACCCAGTACTTC
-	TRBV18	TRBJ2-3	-	CASSPITDTQYF	TGTGCCAGCTCACCAATAACAGATACGCAGTATTTT
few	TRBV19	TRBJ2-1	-	CASSMSSGYFGEQFF	TGTGCCAGTAGTATGTCCAGCGGGTATTTCGGTGAGCAGTTCTTC
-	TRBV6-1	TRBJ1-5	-	CASSARLRGGNQPQHF	TGTGCCAGCAGTGCCAGGCTTAGGGGTGGCAATCAGCCCCAGCATTTT
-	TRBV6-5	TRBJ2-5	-	CASSSSGGAGETQYF	TGTGCCAGCAGTTCCAGTGGGGGGGCTGGGGAGACCCAGTACTTC
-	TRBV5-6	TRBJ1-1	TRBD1	CASSINRGTEAFF	TGTGCCAGCAGCATAAACAGGGGAACTGAAGCTTTCTTT